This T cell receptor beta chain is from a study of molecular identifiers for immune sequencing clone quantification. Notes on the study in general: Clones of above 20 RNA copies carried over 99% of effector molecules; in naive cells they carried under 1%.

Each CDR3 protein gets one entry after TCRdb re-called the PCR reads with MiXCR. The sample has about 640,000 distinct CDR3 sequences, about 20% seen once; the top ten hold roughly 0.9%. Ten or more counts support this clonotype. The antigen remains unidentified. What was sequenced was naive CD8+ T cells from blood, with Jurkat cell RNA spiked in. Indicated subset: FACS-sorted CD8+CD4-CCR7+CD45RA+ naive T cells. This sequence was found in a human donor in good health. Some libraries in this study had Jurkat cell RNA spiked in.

This CDR3 is CASSFVGELFF. The CDR3 coding sequence is TGTGCCAGCAGTTTCGTCGGGGAGCTGTTTTTT. V gene TRBV7-2 combines with J gene TRBJ2-2, with D uncertain. The germline gives CDR1 SGHTA, CDR2 FQGNSA. Trimming stripped 6 bases from V and 7 bases from J, with 6 bases between. The CDR3 runs to 11 residues.